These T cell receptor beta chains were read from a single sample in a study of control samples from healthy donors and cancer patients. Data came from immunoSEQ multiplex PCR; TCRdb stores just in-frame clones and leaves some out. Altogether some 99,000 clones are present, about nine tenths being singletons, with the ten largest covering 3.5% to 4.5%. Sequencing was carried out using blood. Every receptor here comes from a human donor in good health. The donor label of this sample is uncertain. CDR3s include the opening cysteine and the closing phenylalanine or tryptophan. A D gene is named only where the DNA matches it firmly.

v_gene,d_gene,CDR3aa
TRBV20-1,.,CSAITNTEAFF
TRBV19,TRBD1,CASTGTGPNQPQHF
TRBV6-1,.,CASSESVQGPRVRETQYF
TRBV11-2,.,CASSLAWQSETQYF
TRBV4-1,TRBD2,CASSQEAGAYNEQFF
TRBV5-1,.,CASSLPGASTEAFF
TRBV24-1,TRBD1,CATSDSGTANQETQYF
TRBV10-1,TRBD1,CASSAAPGQGQETQYF
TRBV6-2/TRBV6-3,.,CASSYSDRAYGYTF
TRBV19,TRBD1,CASTDRGLGNQPQHF
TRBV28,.,CASSLGGVGPTAYGYTF
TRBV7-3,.,CASSSFSNTEAFF
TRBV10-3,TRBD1,CAISPGQSYNEQFF
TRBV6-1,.,CASSESGGYGYTF
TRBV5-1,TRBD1,CASSSSETGARWEQYF
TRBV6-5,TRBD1,CASRQGQGGGYTF
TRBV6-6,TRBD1,CASRDSGTGGSGELFF
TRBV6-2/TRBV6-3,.,CASSYSLWGRGNTEAFF
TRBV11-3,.,CASSPRGAWEQYF
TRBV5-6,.,CASSLYRVDNSPLHF
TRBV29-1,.,CSVELLDTQYF
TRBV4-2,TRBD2,CASSQGVAGGKYSSTDTQYF
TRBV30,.,CAWSYRGGNQPQHF
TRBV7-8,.,CASSSQSGWANYGYTF
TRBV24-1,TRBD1,CATSDPRQGNYEQYF
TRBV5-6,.,CASSLRGFRGLNTEAFF
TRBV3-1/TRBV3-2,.,CASSQDRRGWKTQYF
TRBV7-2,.,CASSTSGTEGNTIYF
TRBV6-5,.,CASSTGKTEAFF
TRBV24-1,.,CATSDFRGGSNTGELFF
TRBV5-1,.,CASSLGDADTQYF
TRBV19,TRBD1,CASSINSGTGSYQPQHF
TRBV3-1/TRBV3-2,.,CASSKQPSIGPQHF
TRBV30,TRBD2,CAKQTSGGADTQYF
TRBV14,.,CASSPLSGLYEQFF
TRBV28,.,CASSFRGAGSNQPQHF
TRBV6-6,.,CASSYSGTQVETQYF
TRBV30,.,CAWSVQSYEQYF
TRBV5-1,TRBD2,CASSPRGEVPDTQYF
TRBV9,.,CASSVDGGGRQAKQPQHF
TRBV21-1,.,CASSKGSYEQYF
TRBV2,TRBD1,CAISGTGDQPQHF
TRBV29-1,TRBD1,CSVTGAADEQFF
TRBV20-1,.,CSASGDSPSEEQFF